This T cell receptor (beta chain) emerged from a study of blood T cell repertoires in COVID-19. Looking at the study overall: Samples representing acute and convalescent COVID-19 were sourced from the United States, Italy and Spain. T cells, B-cell-depleted T cells, or PBMCs provided the cDNA or gDNA that served as material.

Per the original methods: Reference gene primer amplification in the assay estimated nucleated cell counts. Measured with immunoSEQ multiplex PCR; TCRdb has only the in-frame clones, and not every one. D and trimming come from the DNA, and the V and J calls and clone size come from that table. Of 300,000 to 450,000 clones listed, 85% are singletons. In germline, CDR1 is ENHRY, CDR2 SYGVKD. This CDR3 is built from 14 residues. The germline V and J ends were trimmed by 10 bases and 1 base, with 16 bases remaining between them. The sequencing input was peripheral blood. The clonotype was recovered from a woman aged 18-29 years with acute or convalescent COVID-19. The rearrangement links TRBV10-3 to TRBJ2-5, with a possible D match to TRBD1 (6 bases). As DNA, the CDR3 is TGTGCCACCGCAGGACAGATTAGCCAAGAGACCCAGTACTTC. It encodes CATAGQISQETQYF.